The 29 T cell receptor beta chains presented below share a single source sample, sequenced in a study of radiation and T cells in renal cell carcinoma. Time point specified: baseline pretreatment blood. Specified treatment: 15 Gy SBRT to primary tumor, nephrectomy 4 weeks later. Profiling relied on immunoSEQ multiplex PCR, and the TCRdb table lists in-frame clones only, not all of them. Of tens of thousands of clones detected, approximately 80% appear once; the ten largest clones hold under 7.5%. The specimen was blood, collected from a patient whose treatment included radiotherapy and nephrectomy. The receptors come from a man aged 55 to 70 with renal cell carcinoma.

The CDR3 spells CASSPWVGTEAFF. The CDR3 nucleotides read TGTGCCAGTAGTCCATGGGTAGGCACTGAAGCTTTCTTT. The chain links TRBV19 to TRBJ1-1; D uncertain. Germline-derived CDR1 and CDR2 are LNHDA and SQIVND (reference sequence). With 5 bases removed from V and 4 bases from J, the gap between germline ends came to 11 bases. This CDR3 is 13 amino acids long.

The chain links TRBV4-3 to TRBJ2-3; D gene ambiguous. The CDR3 length is 14 residues. Trimming pared 1 base from V and 4 bases from J, leaving 9 bases between. Germline V lookup: CDR1 LGHNA, CDR2 YSLEER. The CDR3 is CASSQGPGADTQYF. The CDR3 DNA reads TGCGCCAGCAGCCAAGGACCTGGTGCAGATACGCAGTATTTT.

The rearrangement uses TRBV5-6 and TRBJ2-3; unclear D gene. Per the germline V gene, CDR1 is SGHDT and CDR2 is YYEEEE. The CDR3 length is 17 residues. V gave up 2 bases and J gave up 1 base, with 17 bases separating them. The CDR3 sequence is CASSFLGATPGTDTQYF. Written as DNA, the CDR3 is TGTGCCAGCAGCTTTCTTGGAGCGACTCCTGGCACAGATACGCAGTATTTT.

The chain links TRBV4-3 to TRBJ2-7, with 12 bases aligning to TRBD1. CDR3 length equals 14 residues. CDR1 is LGHNA, CDR2 YSLEER, per germline. V trimming: 4 bases; J trimming: 12 bases; junction bases outside the gene matches: 10. The DNA for the CDR3 is TGCGCCAGCAGCCTAGAGGGGGACAGGGGGCGACGGTACTTC. Translation: CASSLEGDRGRRYF.

The chain employs TRBV5-6 and TRBJ1-2; tentatively, D is TRBD1 (5 bases). Trimming pared 4 bases from V and 3 bases from J, leaving 16 bases between. The CDR3 is made up of 15 amino acids. Germline loops: CDR1 SGHDT, CDR2 YYEEEE. Here the CDR3 DNA reads TGTGCCAGCAGCCCCGACGCCGGGGGAGACTATGGCTACACCTTC. Protein: CASSPDAGGDYGYTF.

This clone was seen a few times. The chain combines TRBV30 with TRBJ1-4; 8 nucleotides line up with TRBD1. Germline-derived CDR1 and CDR2 are GTSNPN and SVGIG (reference sequence). V was clipped by 5 bases and J by 8 bases; unmatched bases: 7. CDR3 size: 13 residues. The CDR3 nucleotides are TGTGCCTGGGATATACAGGGGGTCGAAAAACTGTTTTTT. Translated, it gives CAWDIQGVEKLFF.

The chain uses TRBV6-1 and TRBJ1-2, with 9 bases matching TRBD1. The CDR3 covers 14 residues. CDR1 and CDR2 from the germline V gene are MNHNS and SASEGT. The V and J ends lost 6 bases and 7 bases, in that order; junction bases with no gene match: 9. In nucleotides, the CDR3 is TGTGCCAGCAGGATCTTACAGGGGGCGCGTGGCTACACCTTC. The encoded protein is CASRILQGARGYTF.

J is TRBJ2-7 and V is TRBV9, with a weak D call TRBD1 (6 bases). Trimming pared 4 bases from V and 6 bases from J, leaving 17 bases between. Germline lookup yields CDR1 SGDLS and CDR2 YYNGEE. This CDR3 contains 14 residues. CDR3 coding DNA: TGTGCCAGCAGCCCAGCCAGGGGATTCAGCGAGCAGTACTTC. Protein sequence: CASSPARGFSEQYF.

The rearrangement links TRBV5-1 to TRBJ1-1, with TRBD1 matching over 11 bases. The CDR3 loop spans 15 amino acids. CDR1 is SGHRS, CDR2 YFSETQ, per germline. The V segment lost 4 bases and the J segment 4 bases; nucleotides outside the gene matches: 6. CDR3 loop: CASSAMGTGGTEAFF. In nucleotides, the CDR3 is TGCGCCAGCAGCGCAATGGGGACAGGGGGCACTGAAGCTTTCTTT.

The genes are TRBV19 and TRBJ2-7; D uncertain. This CDR3 is built from 13 residues. CDR1 is LNHDA, CDR2 SQIVND, per germline (reference sequence). V shed 5 bases and J shed 5 bases, with 13 bases lying between them. The CDR3 loop is CASSPATYDEQYF. The CDR3 nucleotides read TGTGCCAGTAGTCCCGCCACATACGACGAGCAGTACTTC.

The J gene is TRBJ1-2, the V gene TRBV7-9, with 9 bases lining up with TRBD1. V lost 5 bases and J lost 13; bases outside the gene matches: 11. This CDR3 has 13 residues. Germline V gene sequence: CDR1 SEHNR, CDR2 FQNEAQ (reference sequence). CDR3 sequence: CASSLPTGGKPTF. The CDR3 region has the DNA TGTGCCAGCAGCCTCCCGACAGGGGGTAAACCCACCTTC.

The rearrangement links TRBV9 to TRBJ1-1; maybe TRBD1 (5 bases). The CDR3 runs to 15 residues. The germline gives CDR1 SGDLS, CDR2 YYNGEE. V was cut by 5 bases and J by 1 base, with 15 bases left in between. The CDR3 is CASRRGSNPNTEAFF. In nucleotides, the CDR3 is TGTGCCAGCAGGCGGGGCAGTAACCCGAACACTGAAGCTTTCTTT.

This chain connects TRBV29-1 to TRBJ2-3, with 11 bases matching TRBD2. The trim removed 3 bases at V and 3 bases at J, leaving 8 bases unmatched. The CDR3 is 16 residues long. The V gene's germline CDR1 is SQVTM and CDR2 ANQGSEA. The CDR3 loop reads CSVDRPSGGITDTQYF. The DNA of the CDR3 is TGCAGCGTTGATCGTCCTAGCGGGGGGATTACAGATACGCAGTATTTT.

V gene TRBV11-2 combines with J gene TRBJ2-3, with a possible D match to TRBD2 (5 bases). The germline gives CDR1 SGHAT, CDR2 FQNNGV. There are 17 residues in the CDR3. V was pared by 1 base and J by 1 base, with 15 bases between. CDR3 sequence: CASSLGVGVGRTDTQYF. CDR3 coding DNA: TGTGCCAGCAGCTTAGGTGTGGGAGTCGGGCGCACAGATACGCAGTATTTT.

The rearrangement links TRBV5-4 to TRBJ2-3, with 8 positions matching TRBD2. Germline trimming cut 4 bases from V and 2 bases from J; bases unmatched to any gene: 15. The CDR3 covers 18 residues. CDR1 is SGHNT and CDR2 is YYREEE in the germline V gene (reference sequence). CDR3 in amino acids: CASSGERGWMFDTDTQYF. The CDR3 DNA sequence: TGTGCCAGCAGCGGGGAGCGGGGGTGGATGTTTGACACAGATACGCAGTATTTT.

The chain has TRBV10-1 and TRBJ1-2; D uncertain. There are 14 residues in the CDR3. The V end was cut by 4 bases, the J end by 8 bases, with 17 bases between. Germline CDR1 reads WNHNN; CDR2 reads SYGVQD (reference sequence). The CDR3 nucleotides are TGCGCCAGCAGTGGTTTGCGTCCGGGGAGGGGCTACACCTTC. It translates to CASSGLRPGRGYTF.

V and J are TRBV19 and TRBJ2-3, with D hard to call. V lost 6 bases and J 4 bases, leaving 11 bases between the germline ends. The CDR3 extends over 13 amino acids. Germline V gene lookup returns CDR1 LNHDA and CDR2 SQIVND (reference sequence). CDR3 amino acids: CASSASIADTQYF. In DNA form, the CDR3 reads TGTGCCAGTAGCGCCTCTATCGCAGATACGCAGTATTTT.

The CDR3 DNA sequence: TGTGCCAGCAGCAAAGACAGGGACCCCCCCTACGAGCAGTACGTC. It translates to CASSKDRDPPYEQYV. V and J are TRBV21-1 and TRBJ2-7; no check of the table's D call, TRBD1, against the DNA was made. TRBV21-1 represents a pseudogene. The CDR3 extends over 15 amino acids.

The chain joins TRBV10-1 to TRBJ2-1, with D perhaps matching TRBD1 (5 bases). Trimming stripped 0 bases from V and 6 bases from J, with 9 bases between. CDR1 is WNHNN and CDR2 is SYGVQD in the germline V gene (reference sequence). The CDR3 is made up of 14 amino acids. This chain's CDR3 is CASSESLTVNEQFF. In nucleotides, the CDR3 is TGCGCCAGCAGTGAGTCGTTGACAGTCAATGAGCAGTTCTTC.

This clone occurred once. The genes are TRBV18 and TRBJ2-7; D gene unclear. The CDR3 runs 13 residues. Trimming took off 0 bases at V and 5 bases at J, with 8 bases between the two ends. In germline, CDR1 is KGHSH, CDR2 LQKENI. The CDR3 loop is CASSPPGIDEQYF. In DNA, the CDR3 is TGTGCCAGCTCACCACCTGGGATCGACGAGCAGTACTTC.

CDR3 coding DNA: TGTGCCAGCAGCACTCCCCCGGGAGCGGGCCTTTACAATGAGCAGTTCTTC. Its protein product is CASSTPPGAGLYNEQFF. The chain uses TRBV7-9 and TRBJ2-1; a weak D match, TRBD2 (6 bases). The ends were cut back, 5 bases at V and 4 bases at J, with 21 bases in the middle. The germline gives CDR1 SEHNR, CDR2 FQNEAQ (reference sequence). The CDR3 length is 17 residues. Using reference TRBV7-9 and TRBJ2-1 for the parts outside the CDR3, the full variable domain is DTGVSQNPRHKITKRGQNVTFRCDPISEHNRLYWYRQTLGQGPEFLTYFQNEAQLEKSRLLSDRFSAERPKGSFSTLEIQRTEQGDSAMYLCASSTPPGAGLYNEQFFGPGTRLTVL.

The rearrangement links TRBV30 to TRBJ2-5; D is ambiguous. The germline V and J ends were trimmed by 2 bases and 4 bases, with 17 bases remaining between them. This CDR3 spans 15 amino acids. Germline V lookup: CDR1 GTSNPN, CDR2 SVGIG (reference sequence). Here the CDR3 reads CAWSPKTTRPETQYF. CDR3 in DNA: TGTGCCTGGAGTCCAAAAACCACGCGTCCAGAGACCCAGTACTTC.

The chain employs TRBV19 and TRBJ1-2, with D possibly being TRBD1 (5 bases). The CDR3 is 16 residues long. Trimming left V 3 bases short and J 3 bases short, with 17 bases between. Germline lookup yields CDR1 LNHDA and CDR2 SQIVND (reference sequence). CDR3 sequence (DNA): TGTGCCAGTAGTATCTGGACAAAAAAAGTAGACTATGGCTACACCTTC. Translation: CASSIWTKKVDYGYTF.

V usage is TRBV30 and J usage is TRBJ2-3; the D is unclear. CDR1 GTSNPN and CDR2 SVGIG come from the germline V gene (reference sequence). With 2 bases removed from V and 0 bases from J, the gap between germline ends came to 6 bases. CDR3 length equals 13 residues. In nucleotides, the CDR3 is TGTGCCTGGAGTCTCCCTAGCACAGATACGCAGTATTTT. This sequence encodes CAWSLPSTDTQYF.

V usage is TRBV5-4 and J usage is TRBJ1-4; no firm D call. This CDR3 has 13 residues. Germline loops: CDR1 SGHNT, CDR2 YYREEE (reference sequence). Trimming removed 0 bases at V and 8 bases at J, with 8 bases between. CDR3: CASSLEYEEKLFF. The CDR3 coding sequence is TGTGCCAGCAGCTTGGAGTACGAGGAAAAACTGTTTTTT.

This chain uses TRBV19 with TRBJ1-2; the D gene is possibly TRBD1 (5 bases). Germline V gene lookup returns CDR1 LNHDA and CDR2 SQIVND (reference sequence). The CDR3 length is 15 residues. V gave up 2 bases and J gave up 1 base, with 11 bases separating them. In DNA form, the CDR3 reads TGTGCCAGTAGTATAAGCGGGGGAGGTAACTATGGCTACACCTTC. Protein: CASSISGGGNYGYTF.

As to this clone: Because it lacks the conserved phenylalanine or tryptophan at the end, this CDR3 is likely a read error. The CDR3 is CASSVSPTGTDGYTL. CDR3 coding DNA: TGTGCCAGCAGCGTCTCCCCGACAGGGACCGATGGCTACACCCTC. The V gene is TRBV9, the J gene TRBJ1-2, with 7 bases fitting TRBD1. The CDR3 sequence is 15 residues long. Germline V gives CDR1 SGDLS, CDR2 YYNGEE. The V and J ends lost 2 bases and 6 bases, in that order; junction bases with no gene match: 10.

This sequence joins TRBV19 and TRBJ2-1; D not certain. The germline V gene has CDR1 LNHDA and CDR2 SQIVND (reference sequence). The CDR3 length is 14 residues. V lost 6 bases and J lost 1, with 10 bases in between. CDR3 residues: CASRESASYNEQFF. The CDR3 DNA reads as TGTGCCAGTAGAGAGAGCGCTTCCTACAATGAGCAGTTCTTC.

This chain joins TRBV30 and TRBJ1-2; possibly TRBD1 for D (5 bases). The germline V gene encodes CDR1 GTSNPN and CDR2 SVGIG (reference sequence). The CDR3 is 13 amino acids. The ends were cut back, 0 bases at V and 7 bases at J, with 12 bases in the middle. The CDR3 nucleotides read TGTGCCTGGAGTGTACAGCAGGGTCTTGGCTACACCTTC. Amino acids: CAWSVQQGLGYTF.